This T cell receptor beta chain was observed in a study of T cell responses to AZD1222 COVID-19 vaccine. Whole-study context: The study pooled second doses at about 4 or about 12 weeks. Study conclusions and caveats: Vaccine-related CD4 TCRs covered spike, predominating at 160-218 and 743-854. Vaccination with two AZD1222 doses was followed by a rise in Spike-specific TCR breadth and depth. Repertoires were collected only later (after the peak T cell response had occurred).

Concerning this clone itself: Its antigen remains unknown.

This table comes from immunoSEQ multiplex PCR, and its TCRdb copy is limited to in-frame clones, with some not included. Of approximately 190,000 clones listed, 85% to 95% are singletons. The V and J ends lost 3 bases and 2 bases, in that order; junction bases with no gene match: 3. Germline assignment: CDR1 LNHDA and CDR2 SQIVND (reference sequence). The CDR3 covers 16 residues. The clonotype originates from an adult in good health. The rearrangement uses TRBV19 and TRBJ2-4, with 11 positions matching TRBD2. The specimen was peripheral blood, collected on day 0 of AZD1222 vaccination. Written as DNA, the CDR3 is TGTGCCAGTAGTATGACTAGCGGGAATTCCAAAAACATTCAGTACTTC. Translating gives CASSMTSGNSKNIQYF.